This T cell receptor (beta chain) was retrieved from a study of T cell clonotyping in hematopoietic cell transplantation. General study results and limits: No sorting was done, leaving CD4 and CD8 contributions mixed. Broader posttransplant TCR repertoire diversity was predicted by graft donor and pretransplant recipient Inverse Simpson Index values. After transplant, recipient diversity fell while pathologically expanded clonotypes grew through day 180.

Recipients were bled about 28 days pretransplant and at posttransplant days 30, 100, 180. Notes on this clone: What it recognizes is unknown.

After removal of 5 bases from V and 6 bases from J, the junction contained 10 bases not matched to a gene. The CDR3 covers 15 residues. Germline CDR1 reads GTSNPN; CDR2 reads SVGIG (reference sequence). Generated by immunoSEQ multiplex PCR, the TCRdb table keeps only in-frame clones and is missing some. The sample records under 9,000 clones, around 66% being singletons. This sequence was found in a male patient between 60 and 69 years old who had an allogeneic stem cell transplant from an unrelated donor, so the T cells may come from the graft donor. Some clones in this sample may be carry-over from other donors' samples. The chain has TRBV30 and TRBJ2-7; 13 bases map to TRBD2. The sample here was peripheral blood mononuclear cells, taken 100 days after allogeneic stem cell transplant. The CDR3 DNA sequence: TGTGCCTGGGGGCGCGGACTAGCGGGAGTCCCCGAGCAGTACTTC. Its translation is CAWGRGLAGVPEQYF.